This entry concerns a single T cell receptor beta chain. Its antigen is currently unknown. This sample is drawn from a study of T cells in Graves' hyperthyroidism and ophthalmopathy. Study results and limitations: The model's output predicted ophthalmopathy at a median of around 6.9 months prior to onset.

The TCR beta CDR3 regions underwent amplification using RNA transcripts as the source. First-round RT-PCR with HTBI primers amplified the TCR CDR3 region. TCRdb called the multiplex PCR reads again in MiXCR, with one record for every CDR3 protein. The sample has around 620,000 distinct CDR3 sequences; around 46% are singletons. Any patient presenting with uncontrolled infection, other autoimmune disease, pregnancy or lactation was left out. For the diagnoses, clinical symptoms, serum thyroxine and TRAb, thyroid ultrasound and orbital computed tomography were used. The TCR sequence derives from an adult woman with Graves' disease, either hyperthyroidism or ophthalmopathy (not recorded which). Sequences were obtained from peripheral blood or thyroid tissue (not recorded which).

The CDR3 spells CSARPRDRANYGYTF. The CDR3 DNA is TGCAGTGCTAGACCCCGGGACAGGGCTAACTATGGCTACACCTTC. The chain is built from TRBV20-1 and TRBJ1-2, with 9 positions matching TRBD1. CDR1 and CDR2 (germline): DFQATT, SNEGSKA (reference sequence). The CDR3 totals 15 residues. V lost 2 bases, J lost 0 bases, and 4 bases stayed unmatched.